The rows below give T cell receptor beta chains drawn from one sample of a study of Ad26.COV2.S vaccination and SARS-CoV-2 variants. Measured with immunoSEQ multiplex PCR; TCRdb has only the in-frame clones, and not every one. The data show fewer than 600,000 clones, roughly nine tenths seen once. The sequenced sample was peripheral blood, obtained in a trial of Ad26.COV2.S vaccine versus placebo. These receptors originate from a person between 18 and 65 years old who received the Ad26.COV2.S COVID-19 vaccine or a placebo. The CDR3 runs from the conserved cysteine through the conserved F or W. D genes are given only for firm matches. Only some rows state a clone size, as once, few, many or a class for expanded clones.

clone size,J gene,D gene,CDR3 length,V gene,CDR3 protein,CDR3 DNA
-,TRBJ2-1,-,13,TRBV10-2,CASSDWRYNEQFF,TGCGCCAGCAGTGACTGGCGATACAATGAGCAGTTCTTC
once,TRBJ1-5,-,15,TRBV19,CASSSRTGVSQPQHF,TGTGCCAGCTCAAGCCGGACGGGAGTCTCTCAGCCCCAGCATTTT
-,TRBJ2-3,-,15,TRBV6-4,CASSPRDSRTDTQYF,TGTGCCAGCAGCCCCCGGGACTCAAGGACAGATACGCAGTATTTT
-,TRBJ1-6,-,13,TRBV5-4,CASSLIGASPLHF,TGTGCCAGCAGCCTCATCGGGGCTTCACCCCTCCACTTT
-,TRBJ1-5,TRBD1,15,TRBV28,CASSLQQGLGQPQHF,TGTGCCAGCAGTTTGCAACAGGGGTTGGGTCAGCCCCAGCATTTT
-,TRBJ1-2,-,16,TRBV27,CASRGPSGIIGYGYTF,TGTGCCAGCAGGGGACCTTCAGGAATCATCGGCTATGGCTACACCTTC
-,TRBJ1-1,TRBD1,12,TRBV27,CASSPGTAEAFF,TGTGCCAGCAGTCCAGGGACAGCCGAAGCTTTCTTT
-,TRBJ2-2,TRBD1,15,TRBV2,CASRRTGTNAGELFF,TGTGCCAGCAGAAGGACAGGGACGAACGCCGGGGAGCTGTTTTTT
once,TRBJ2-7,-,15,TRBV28,CASSTNRDGSYEQYF,TGTGCCAGCAGTACCAACCGGGACGGCTCCTACGAGCAGTACTTC
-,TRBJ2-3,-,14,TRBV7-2,CASSLGVSTDTQYF,TGTGCCAGCAGCTTGGGGGTGAGCACAGATACGCAGTATTTT
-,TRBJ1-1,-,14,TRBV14,CASSQRARGTEAFF,TGTGCCAGCAGCCAGAGAGCCAGGGGCACTGAAGCTTTCTTT
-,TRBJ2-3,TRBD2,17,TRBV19,CASSVGLAGGVEDTQYF,TGTGCCAGTAGTGTAGGACTAGCGGGGGGTGTTGAAGATACGCAGTATTTT
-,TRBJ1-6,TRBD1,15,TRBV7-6,CASSTHRGPNSPLHF,TGTGCCAGCAGCACGCACAGGGGGCCCAACTCACCCCTCCACTTT
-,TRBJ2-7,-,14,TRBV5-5,CASSFRDASSEQYF,TGTGCCAGCAGCTTTAGGGACGCATCCTCCGAGCAGTACTTC
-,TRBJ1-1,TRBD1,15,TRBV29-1,CSVGGQGVKGTEAFF,TGCAGCGTGGGCGGACAGGGGGTGAAAGGGACTGAAGCTTTCTTT
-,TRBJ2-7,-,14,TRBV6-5,CASFAGSIAYEQYF,TGTGCCAGCTTCGCAGGCAGCATTGCCTACGAGCAGTACTTC